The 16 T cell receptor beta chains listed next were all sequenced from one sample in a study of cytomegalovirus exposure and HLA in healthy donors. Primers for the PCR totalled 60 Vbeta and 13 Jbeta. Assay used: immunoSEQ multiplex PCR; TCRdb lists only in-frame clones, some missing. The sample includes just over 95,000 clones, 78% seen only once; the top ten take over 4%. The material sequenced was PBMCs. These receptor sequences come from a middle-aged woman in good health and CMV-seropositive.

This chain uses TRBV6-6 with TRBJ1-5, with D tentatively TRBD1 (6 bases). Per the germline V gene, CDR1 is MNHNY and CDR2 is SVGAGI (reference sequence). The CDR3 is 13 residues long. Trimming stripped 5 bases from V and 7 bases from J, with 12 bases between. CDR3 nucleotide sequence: TGTGCCAGCAGTCCAGGGGTTCTCCAGCCCCAGCATTTT. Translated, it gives CASSPGVLQPQHF.

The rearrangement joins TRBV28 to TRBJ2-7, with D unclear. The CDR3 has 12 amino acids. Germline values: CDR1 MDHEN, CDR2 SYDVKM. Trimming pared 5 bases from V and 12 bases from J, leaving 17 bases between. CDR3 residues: CASSLASLTPYF. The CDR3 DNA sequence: TGTGCCAGCAGTCTCGCCTCCCTAACTCCGTACTTC.

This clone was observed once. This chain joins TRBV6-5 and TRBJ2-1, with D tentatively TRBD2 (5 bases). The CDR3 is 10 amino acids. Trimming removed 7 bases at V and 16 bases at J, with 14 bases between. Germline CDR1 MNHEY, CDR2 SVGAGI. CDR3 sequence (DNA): TGTGCCAGCAACCCGACTATTGTATTCTTC. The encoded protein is CASNPTIVFF.

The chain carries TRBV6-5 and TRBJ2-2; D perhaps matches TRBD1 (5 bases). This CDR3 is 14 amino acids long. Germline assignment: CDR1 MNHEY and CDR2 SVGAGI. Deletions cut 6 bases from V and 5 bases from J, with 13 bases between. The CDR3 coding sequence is TGTGCCAGCAGGGATCAGGGCCGGACCGGGGAGCTGTTTTTT. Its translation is CASRDQGRTGELFF.

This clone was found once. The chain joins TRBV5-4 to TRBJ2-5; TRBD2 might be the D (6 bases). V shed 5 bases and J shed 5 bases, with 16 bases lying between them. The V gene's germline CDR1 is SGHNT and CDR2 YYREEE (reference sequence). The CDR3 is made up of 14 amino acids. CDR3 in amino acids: CASRPGTGVETQYF. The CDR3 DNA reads TGTGCCAGCAGGCCCGGGACGGGAGTGGAGACCCAGTACTTC.

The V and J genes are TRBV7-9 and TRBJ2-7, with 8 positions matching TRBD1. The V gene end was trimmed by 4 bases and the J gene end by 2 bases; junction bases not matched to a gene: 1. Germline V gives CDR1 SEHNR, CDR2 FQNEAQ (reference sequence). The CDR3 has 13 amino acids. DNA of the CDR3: TGTGCCAGCAGCTCGACAGGGGCCTACGAGCAGTACTTC. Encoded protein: CASSSTGAYEQYF.

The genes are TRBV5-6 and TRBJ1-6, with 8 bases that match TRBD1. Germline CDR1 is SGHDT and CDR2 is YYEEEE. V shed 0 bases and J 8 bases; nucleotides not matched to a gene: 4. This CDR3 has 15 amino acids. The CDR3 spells CASSLGQGNHSPLHF. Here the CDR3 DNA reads TGTGCCAGCAGCTTGGGACAGGGGAACCATTCACCCCTCCACTTT.

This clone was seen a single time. CDR3 residues: CSVDGSHRYNEQFF. CDR3 in DNA: TGCAGCGTTGATGGTAGCCATCGTTACAATGAGCAGTTCTTC. The genes are TRBV29-1 and TRBJ2-1; unclear D gene. V lost 3 bases and J 4 bases, leaving 13 bases between the germline ends. Germline CDR1 reads SQVTM; CDR2 reads ANQGSEA. CDR3 length equals 14 residues.

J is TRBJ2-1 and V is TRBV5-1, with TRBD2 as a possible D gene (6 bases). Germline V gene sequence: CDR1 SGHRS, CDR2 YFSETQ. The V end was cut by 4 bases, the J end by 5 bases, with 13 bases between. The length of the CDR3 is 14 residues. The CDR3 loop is CASSLSGPDNEQFF. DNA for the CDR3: TGCGCCAGCAGCCTTAGCGGACCGGACAATGAGCAGTTCTTC. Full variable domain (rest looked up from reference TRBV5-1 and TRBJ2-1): KAGVTQTPRYLIKTRGQQVTLSCSPISGHRSVSWYQQTPGQGLQFLFEYFSETQRNKGNFPGRFSGRQFSNSRSEMNVSTLELGDSALYLCASSLSGPDNEQFFGPGTRLTVL.

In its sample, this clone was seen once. The DNA of the CDR3 is TGTGCCAGCAGTAAACCACAGGGGGCGGGCTACGAGCAGTACTTC. It specifies CASSKPQGAGYEQYF. The gene calls are TRBV6-6 and TRBJ2-7; TRBD1 matches at 9 bases. The CDR3 sequence is 15 residues long. Germline V CDR1 and CDR2: MNHNY, SVGAGI (reference sequence). V lost 5 bases to trimming and J lost 3 bases; unmatched junction nucleotides: 8.

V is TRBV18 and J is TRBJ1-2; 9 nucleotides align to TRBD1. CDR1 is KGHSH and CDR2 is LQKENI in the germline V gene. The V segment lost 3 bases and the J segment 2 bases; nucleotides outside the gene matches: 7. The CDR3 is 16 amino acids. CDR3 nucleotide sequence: TGTGCCAGCTCACCCCTGACAGGGGGAGAGAACTATGGCTACACCTTC. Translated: CASSPLTGGENYGYTF.

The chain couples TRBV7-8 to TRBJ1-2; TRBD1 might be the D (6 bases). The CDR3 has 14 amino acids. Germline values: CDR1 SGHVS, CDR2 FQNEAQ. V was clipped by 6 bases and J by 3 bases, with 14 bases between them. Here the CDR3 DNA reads TGTGCCAGCAGTCAAGTGTCAGGGGACTATGGCTACACCTTC. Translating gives CASSQVSGDYGYTF.

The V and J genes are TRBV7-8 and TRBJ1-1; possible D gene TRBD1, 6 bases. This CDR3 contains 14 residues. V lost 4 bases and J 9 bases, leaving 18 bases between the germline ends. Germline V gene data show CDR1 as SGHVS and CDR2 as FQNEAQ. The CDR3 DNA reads TGTGCCAGCAGCTCCCTCAGGGGACGGGCTCAAGCTTTCTTT. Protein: CASSSLRGRAQAFF.

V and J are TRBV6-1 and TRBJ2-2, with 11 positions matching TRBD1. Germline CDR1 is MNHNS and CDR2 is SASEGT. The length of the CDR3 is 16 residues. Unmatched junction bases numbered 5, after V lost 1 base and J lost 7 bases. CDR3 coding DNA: TGTGCCAGCAGTGAAGTGGACAGGGGGCAGATCGGGGAGCTGTTTTTT. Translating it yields CASSEVDRGQIGELFF.

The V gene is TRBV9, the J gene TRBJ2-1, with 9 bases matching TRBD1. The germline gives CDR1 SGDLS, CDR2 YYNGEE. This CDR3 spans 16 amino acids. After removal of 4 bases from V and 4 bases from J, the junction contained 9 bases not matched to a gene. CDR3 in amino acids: CASSPSGTGLYNEQFF. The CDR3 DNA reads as TGTGCCAGCAGCCCTTCCGGGACAGGGCTTTACAATGAGCAGTTCTTC.

In nucleotides, the CDR3 is TGTGCCAGCAGTTCCCTTAATGAAAAACTGTTTTTT. Translation: CASSSLNEKLFF. The V call is TRBV28, the J call TRBJ1-4; D is ambiguous. V shed 4 bases and J shed 4 bases, with 4 bases lying between them. In germline, CDR1 is MDHEN, CDR2 SYDVKM. There are 12 residues in the CDR3.